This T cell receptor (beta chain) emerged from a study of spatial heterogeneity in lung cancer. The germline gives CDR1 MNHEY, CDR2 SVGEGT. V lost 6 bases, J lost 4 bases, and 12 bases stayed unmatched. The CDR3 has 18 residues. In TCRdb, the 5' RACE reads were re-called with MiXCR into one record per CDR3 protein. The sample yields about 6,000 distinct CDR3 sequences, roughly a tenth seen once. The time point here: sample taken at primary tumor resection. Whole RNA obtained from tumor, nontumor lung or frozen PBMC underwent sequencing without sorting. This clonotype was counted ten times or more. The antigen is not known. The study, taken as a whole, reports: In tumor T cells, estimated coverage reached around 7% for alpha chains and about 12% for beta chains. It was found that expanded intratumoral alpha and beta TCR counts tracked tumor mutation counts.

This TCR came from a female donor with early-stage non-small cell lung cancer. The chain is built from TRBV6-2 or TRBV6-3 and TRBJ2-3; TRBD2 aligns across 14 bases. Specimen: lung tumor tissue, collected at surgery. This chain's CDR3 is CASSPGTSGGFRADTQYF. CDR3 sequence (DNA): TGTGCCAGCAGCCCCGGGACTAGCGGGGGCTTTCGCGCAGATACGCAGTATTTT.